This T cell receptor (beta chain) originates from a study of T cells in Graves' hyperthyroidism and ophthalmopathy. About the study: Staff took peripheral blood when the initial diagnosis was made, before any treatment began.

RNA transcripts served as the template for amplifying TCR beta CDR3 regions. During a first-round RT-PCR of the TCR CDR3, the HTBI primer set was used. MiXCR, applied by TCRdb to the multiplex PCR reads, yields one record per CDR3 protein. The table records around 600,000 distinct CDR3 sequences, around 13% of them present only once. This clonotype was found many times. Its antigen remains unknown. Study-level results: The blood repertoire included most of the expanded thyroid clonotypes above 0.001. A 13 V-J signature model discriminated ophthalmopathy versus stable hyperthyroidism.

Trimming shortened V by 6 bases and J by 9 bases, and 18 bases separated the two germline ends. The CDR3 runs 13 residues. The germline V gene has CDR1 DFQATT and CDR2 SNEGSKA (reference sequence). Sequenced input: blood. The rearrangement joins TRBV20-1 to TRBJ2-1, with D perhaps TRBD2 (7 bases). The origin of this receptor is a woman aged 45-59 years with Graves' ophthalmopathy. In DNA, the CDR3 is TGCAGTGCAGGAGGGGGAGGGCCTTCTGAGCAGTTCTTC. This encodes CSAGGGGPSEQFF.